Given below is one TCR beta chain in context. Germline-derived CDR1 and CDR2 are MNHNY and SVGAGI (reference sequence). The CDR3 extends over 15 amino acids. Trimming pared 4 bases from V and 4 bases from J, leaving 16 bases between. The record originates from a study of technical replicates of blood from several donors. Using immunoSEQ multiplex PCR, the repertoire was profiled, and TCRdb retains in-frame clones only, with some absent. The sample includes 50,000 to 70,000 clones, over 85% seen only once; the top ten take approximately 4%. Material for sequencing was PBMCs. The chain couples TRBV6-6 to TRBJ1-1, with D perhaps matching TRBD1 (6 bases). The sequence came from a human donor in good health. Some clones in this sample may be carry-over from other donors' samples. DNA for the CDR3: TGTGCCAGCAGTTTACAGGGAGGGCAATCCACTGAAGCTTTCTTT. Encoded protein: CASSLQGGQSTEAFF.